This T cell receptor (beta chain) was captured by sequencing in a study of shared clonotypes between healthy human individuals. The junction had 5 bases not matched to a gene; V was cut back by 5 bases and J by 2 bases. Germline V CDR1 and CDR2: SNHLY, FYNNEI. This CDR3 has 14 amino acids. Findings of the study overall: Generation of non-shared clonotypes was less probable than generation of clonotypes shared by all four donors.

Each subset's genomic DNA was split evenly across several immunoSEQ plates. The data were produced by immunoSEQ multiplex PCR, yet TCRdb's version contains in-frame clones alone and is incomplete. The sample records 2 million to 3 million clones, roughly 92% being singletons. All donors qualified as healthy HIV-negative adults and had experienced no recent acute infections or vaccinations. Partitioning of CD4+ cells yielded a CD45RA+ naive subset and a CD45RA-negative memory subset. Concerning this clone itself: Antigen: not known.

This clonotype was sampled from a man between 18 and 29 years old in good health. V gene TRBV2 combines with J gene TRBJ2-7, with 8 bases that match TRBD1. The specimen was naive CD4+ T cells sorted from blood. This sample's subset: CD45RA+ positively selected. CDR3: CASSSRTGTYEQYF. CDR3 sequence (DNA): TGTGCCAGCAGTTCCCGGACAGGGACCTACGAGCAGTACTTC.